Given below is one T cell receptor (beta chain) in context. Its antigen is unknown. The CDR3 consists of 18 residues. CDR1 LNHNV and CDR2 YYDKDF come from the germline V gene (reference sequence). With V trimmed by 3 bases and J by 2 bases, 13 bases remained unmatched. These data originate in a study of beta chain features in type 1 diabetes. For the study at large: On cell yields, gender and age, patients and healthy donors were similar. Study-wide points: Highly expressing activated T cells could be over-counted with a cDNA template.

Reverse transcription of all isolated RNA meant that expressed TCRB transcripts were sequenced. Approximately 3.6 million reads were obtained on average from naive, central memory and regulatory T cell samples. The table came from immunoSEQ multiplex PCR; TCRdb's copy has only in-frame clones and leaves some out. The table has a few hundred thousand clones, roughly a fifth seen once; the top ten hold under 0.05%. This TCR was sampled from a young woman in good health. The rearrangement uses TRBV15 and TRBJ2-3; 8 bases are a match to TRBD1. Material: naive CD4+ T cells from blood. The CDR3 nucleotides read TGTGCCACCAGCAGGGTAACGGGACAGGCTACGCTCACAGATACGCAGTATTTT. It yields the protein CATSRVTGQATLTDTQYF.